The clone carrying this T cell receptor beta chain occurred once. In the original workflow: Reference gene primer amplification gave estimated nucleated cell counts. Sequenced by immunoSEQ multiplex PCR; TCRdb stores in-frame clones only, minus some. V, J and clone size reflect that table, while D and trimming were determined from the DNA. The sample holds around 300,000 clones, 70% to 90% seen once. The CDR3 is 16 amino acids. With 4 bases removed from V and 0 bases from J, the gap between germline ends came to 13 bases. Germline CDR1 reads LGHDT; CDR2 reads YNNKEL (reference sequence). This record comes from a study of blood T cell repertoires in COVID-19. For the study at large: Sites across the United States, Italy and Spain contributed samples from acute and convalescent COVID-19. T cells, B-cell-depleted T cells, or PBMCs provided the cDNA or gDNA that served as material.

Sequenced sample: peripheral blood. The TCR originated in a woman between 70 and 85 years old with acute or convalescent COVID-19. The chain has TRBV3-1 (or the pseudogene TRBV3-2) and TRBJ1-3; D unresolved. In nucleotides, the CDR3 is TGTGCCAGCAGCCGAGCAACACGGGGCTCTGGAAACACCATATATTTT. Translating it yields CASSRATRGSGNTIYF.